The sequence of this T cell receptor beta chain was determined in a study of blood T cell repertoires in COVID-19. Background on the study: Sources were T cells, B-cell-depleted T cells, or PBMCs; the material itself was cDNA or gDNA.

V lost 1 base, J lost 0 bases, and 6 bases stayed unmatched. This CDR3 contains 17 residues. In germline, CDR1 is LNHNV, CDR2 YYDKDF (reference sequence). The method was immunoSEQ multiplex PCR; TCRdb's version includes in-frame clones alone and lacks a portion of them. This sample has under 350,000 clones; roughly 88% occur once, and the top ten carry about 11%. Sequenced input: peripheral blood. The TCR sequence derives from a woman in her 70s with acute or convalescent COVID-19. V and J are TRBV15 and TRBJ2-7; TRBD1 agrees at 10 bases. The CDR3 loop is CATSRGVRDRGSYEQYF. The CDR3 coding sequence is TGTGCCACCAGCAGAGGGGTGCGGGACAGGGGCTCCTACGAGCAGTACTTC.